Following are 5 T cell receptor beta chains from one sample sequenced in a study of blood T cell repertoires in COVID-19. Assay: immunoSEQ multiplex PCR; the TCRdb copy retains only in-frame clones and omits some. The profile shows approximately 180,000 clones, more than 75% of them singletons. The sample taken for sequencing was peripheral blood. Receptors originate from a man aged 35-49 years with active or convalescent COVID-19.

This chain joins TRBV4-1 and TRBJ2-7; no clear D gene. Germline assignment: CDR1 MGHRA and CDR2 YSYEKL. Trimming removed 0 bases at V and 2 bases at J, with 11 bases between. There are 15 residues in the CDR3. CDR3 bases: TGCGCCAGCAGCCAAGATCTGGCCGTAACCTACGAGCAGTACTTC. Translating gives CASSQDLAVTYEQYF.

The V gene is TRBV2, the J gene TRBJ2-7; 7 bases align to TRBD1. Germline CDR1 and CDR2: SNHLY and FYNNEI. The J segment lost 0 bases and the V segment lost 0 bases, leaving 8 bases of the junction unmatched. The CDR3 spans 17 residues. The CDR3 protein is CASSEAWPGQDSYEQYF. CDR3 bases: TGTGCCAGCAGTGAAGCCTGGCCCGGACAGGACTCCTACGAGCAGTACTTC. Supplemented by reference TRBV2 and TRBJ2-7, the full variable domain reads EPEVTQTPSHQVTQMGQEVILRCVPISNHLYFYWYRQILGQKVEFLVSFYNNEISEKSEIFDDQFSVERPDGSNFTLKIRSTKLEDSAMYFCASSEAWPGQDSYEQYFGPGTRLTVT.

The chain is built from TRBV29-1 and TRBJ2-3, with TRBD1 matching over 8 bases. From germline, CDR1 is SQVTM and CDR2 ANQGSEA. The CDR3 is made up of 15 amino acids. The V and J ends lost 6 bases and 2 bases, in that order; junction bases with no gene match: 10. DNA for the CDR3: TGCAGCGTATCCGACAGGGGAGGACTCACAGATACGCAGTATTTT. This sequence encodes CSVSDRGGLTDTQYF.

The chain carries TRBV29-1 and TRBJ2-1, with 13 bases lining up with TRBD2. The CDR3 totals 18 residues. The V gene end was trimmed by 2 bases and the J gene end by 4 bases; junction bases not matched to a gene: 11. Germline V gene sequence: CDR1 SQVTM, CDR2 ANQGSEA. For the CDR3, the DNA is TGCAGCGTTGAAACTAGCGGGAGGGCATTGACGAGGTACAATGAGCAGTTCTTC. Its protein is CSVETSGRALTRYNEQFF.

CDR3 bases: TGTGCCAGCAGTTTCCAGGGACAGGGAAATGAAAAACTGTTTTTT. This gives the protein CASSFQGQGNEKLFF. The V and J genes are TRBV28 and TRBJ1-4, with 9 nucleotides matching TRBD1. CDR1 is MDHEN and CDR2 is SYDVKM in the germline V gene. J gave up 5 bases and V 3 bases, and 4 bases lay outside the gene matches. The CDR3 has 15 residues.